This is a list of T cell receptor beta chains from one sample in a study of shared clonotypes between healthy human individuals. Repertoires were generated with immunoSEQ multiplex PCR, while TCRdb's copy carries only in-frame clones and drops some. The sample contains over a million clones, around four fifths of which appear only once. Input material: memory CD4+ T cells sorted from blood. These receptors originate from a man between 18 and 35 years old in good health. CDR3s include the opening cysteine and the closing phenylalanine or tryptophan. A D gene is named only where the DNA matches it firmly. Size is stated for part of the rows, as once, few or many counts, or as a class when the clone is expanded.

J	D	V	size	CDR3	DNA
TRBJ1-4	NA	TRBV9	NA	CASSEGPNEKLFF	TGTGCCAGCAGCGAGGGGCCAAATGAAAAACTGTTTTTT
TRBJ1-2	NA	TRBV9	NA	CASSVLEGRHGYTF	TGTGCCAGCAGCGTACTCGAGGGGAGGCATGGCTACACCTTC
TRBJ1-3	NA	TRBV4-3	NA	CASSQEAGRAGNTIYF	TGCGCCAGCAGCCAAGAGGCAGGGAGGGCTGGAAACACCATATATTTT
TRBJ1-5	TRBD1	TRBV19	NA	CASSPRGVVGQPQHF	TGTGCCAGTAGTCCCAGGGGGGTCGTCGGTCAGCCCCAGCATTTT
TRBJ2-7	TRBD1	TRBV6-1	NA	CASSEQGALYEQYF	TGTGCCAGCAGTGAACAGGGGGCTCTCTACGAGCAGTACTTC
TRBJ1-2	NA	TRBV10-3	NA	CAISESSYGYTF	TGTGCCATCAGTGAGTCCAGTTATGGCTACACCTTC
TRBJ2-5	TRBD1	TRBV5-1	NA	CASSDPTGEETQYF	TGCGCCAGCAGCGACCCCACAGGGGAAGAGACCCAGTACTTC
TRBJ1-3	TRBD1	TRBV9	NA	CASSVWDRGSGNTIYF	TGTGCCAGCAGCGTATGGGACAGGGGATCTGGAAACACCATATATTTT
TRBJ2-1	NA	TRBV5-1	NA	CASSLNGGSYNEQFF	TGCGCCAGCAGCTTGAATGGGGGCTCCTACAATGAGCAGTTCTTC
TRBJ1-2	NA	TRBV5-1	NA	CASSLAGYGYTF	TGCGCCAGCAGCCTGGCAGGGTATGGCTACACCTTC
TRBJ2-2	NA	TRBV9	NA	CASSVGPNTGELFF	TGTGCCAGCAGCGTAGGGCCGAACACCGGGGAGCTGTTTTTT
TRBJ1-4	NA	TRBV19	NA	CASSRSPRTLTNEKLFF	TGTGCCAGTAGTAGATCTCCTCGAACATTAACTAATGAAAAACTGTTTTTT
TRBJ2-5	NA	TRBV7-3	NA	CASSSRNQETQYF	TGTGCCAGCAGCTCCCGAAACCAAGAGACCCAGTACTTC
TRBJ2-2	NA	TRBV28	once	CASSLSSGFAGELFF	TGTGCCAGCAGTTTAAGTTCCGGGTTTGCCGGGGAGCTGTTTTTT
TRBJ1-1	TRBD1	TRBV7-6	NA	CASSQGTAYTEAFF	TGTGCCAGCAGTCAGGGGACAGCCTACACTGAAGCTTTCTTT
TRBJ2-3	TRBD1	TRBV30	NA	CAWSLDRRQYF	TGTGCCTGGAGTTTGGACAGGCGGCAGTATTTT
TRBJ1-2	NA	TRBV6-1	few	CASSEPARTANTF	TGTGCCAGCAGTGAACCCGCCAGGACAGCCAACACCTTC
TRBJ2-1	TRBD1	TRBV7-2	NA	CASSFPGTGGIYEQFF	TGTGCCAGCAGCTTCCCCGGGACAGGGGGCATTTATGAGCAGTTCTTC
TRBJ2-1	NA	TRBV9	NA	CASSVGGPYNEQFF	TGTGCCAGCAGCGTAGGCGGGCCGTACAATGAGCAGTTCTTC
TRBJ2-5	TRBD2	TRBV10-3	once	CAISESSGGRTETQYF	TGTGCCATCAGTGAGTCCAGCGGGGGGCGGACGGAGACCCAGTACTTC
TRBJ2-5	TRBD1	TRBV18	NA	CASSTPAGGRGETQYF	TGTGCCAGCTCAACTCCGGCAGGGGGCAGGGGAGAGACCCAGTACTTC
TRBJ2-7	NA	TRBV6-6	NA	CASSYNYEQYF	TGTGCCAGCAGTTACAACTACGAGCAGTACTTC
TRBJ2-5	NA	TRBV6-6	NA	CASSYAGYQETQYF	TGTGCCAGCAGTTACGCTGGGTACCAAGAGACCCAGTACTTC
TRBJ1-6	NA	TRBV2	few	CASSRDSPLHF	TGTGCCAGCAGCAGGGATTCACCCCTCCACTTT
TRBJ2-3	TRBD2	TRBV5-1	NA	CASSGGTSGSTDTQYF	TGCGCCAGCAGCGGCGGTACTAGCGGAAGCACAGATACGCAGTATTTT
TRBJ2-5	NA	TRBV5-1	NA	CASRRTDQETQYF	TGCGCCAGCAGGAGGACGGATCAAGAGACCCAGTACTTC
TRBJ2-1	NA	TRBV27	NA	CASSLTGGTYNEQFF	TGTGCCAGCAGTTTAACCGGGGGAACCTACAATGAGCAGTTCTTC
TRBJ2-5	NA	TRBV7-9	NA	CASSPPQETQYF	TGTGCCAGCAGCCCACCCCAAGAGACCCAGTACTTC
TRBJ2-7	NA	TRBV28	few	CASSFKYEQYF	TGTGCCAGCAGTTTTAAATACGAGCAGTACTTC
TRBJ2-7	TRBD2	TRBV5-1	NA	CASSFTPSGGHYEQYF	TGCGCCAGCAGCTTCACCCCTAGCGGGGGTCACTACGAGCAGTACTTC
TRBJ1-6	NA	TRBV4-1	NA	CASSQGDQGDLHF	TGCGCCAGCAGCCAAGGGGATCAGGGTGATCTCCACTTT
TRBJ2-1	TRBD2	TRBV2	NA	CASSDPPGTSPTNEQFF	TGTGCCAGCAGTGATCCCCCTGGGACTAGCCCTACCAATGAGCAGTTCTTC